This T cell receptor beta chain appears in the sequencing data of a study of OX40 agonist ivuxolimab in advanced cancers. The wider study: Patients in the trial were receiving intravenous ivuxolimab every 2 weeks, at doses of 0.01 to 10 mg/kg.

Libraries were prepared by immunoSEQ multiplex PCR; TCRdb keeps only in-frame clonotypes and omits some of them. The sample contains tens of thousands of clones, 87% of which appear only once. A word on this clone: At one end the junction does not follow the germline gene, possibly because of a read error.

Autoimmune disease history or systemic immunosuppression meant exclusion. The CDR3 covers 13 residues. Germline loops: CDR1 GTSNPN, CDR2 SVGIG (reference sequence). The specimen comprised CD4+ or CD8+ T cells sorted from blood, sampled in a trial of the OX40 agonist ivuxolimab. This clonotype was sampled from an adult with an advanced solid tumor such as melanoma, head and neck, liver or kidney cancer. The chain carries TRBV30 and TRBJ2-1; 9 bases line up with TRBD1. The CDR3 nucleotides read TGTGCCTGGGAACAGGGGGCCTATAATGAGCAGTTCTTC. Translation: CAWEQGAYNEQFF.